Listed here is a single T cell receptor beta chain. Antigen specificity is unknown. For the second PCR, which ran for about 7 to 11 cycles, a sample-barcoded 5' primer and a J-beta primer mix were used. Tagging of each cDNA molecule was performed by a template-switch adaptor with 12 random nucleotides. Every individual sample yielded 2.5 million or more paired-end reads (each containing CDR3). TCRdb re-analysed the 5' RACE reads in MiXCR, keeping a single row per CDR3 protein. Of about 630,000 distinct CDR3 sequences detected, around 21% appear once; the ten largest clones hold roughly 3.6%. Drawing of peripheral blood yielded about 9.8 milliliters from each donor. Germline trimming cut 5 bases from V and 5 bases from J; bases unmatched to any gene: 6. The CDR3 has 13 residues. Germline loops: CDR1 DFQATT, CDR2 SNEGSKA (reference sequence). The data originate from a study of blood T cells in healthy people across ages.

The study, taken as a whole, reports: Naive and antigen-experienced cells were not separated, limiting conclusive comparison.

Material: blood. The rearrangement links TRBV20-1 to TRBJ2-5; 9 nucleotides align to TRBD1. This receptor was identified in an older man in good health. In nucleotides, the CDR3 is TGCAGTGCTGCCGGGACAGGGTATGAGACCCAGTACTTC. This encodes CSAAGTGYETQYF.